The rows below give T cell receptor beta chains drawn from one sample of a study of tissue T cells after allogeneic stem cell transplantation. Method: immunoSEQ multiplex PCR; TCRdb's copy keeps in-frame clones and lacks some. Of about 450 clones in the sample, approximately 83% are singletons; the top ten hold roughly an eighth. Material: skin, obtained at autopsy. The receptors were gathered from a female patient between 18 and 50 years old with steroid-refractory graft-versus-host disease after an allogeneic stem cell transplant. Some T cells may possibly be graft donor cells. CDR3s include the opening cysteine and the closing phenylalanine or tryptophan. A D gene is named only where the DNA matches it firmly. Not all rows give a size; the values are once, few, many and, for expanded clones, a class.

abundance: NA; v_gene: TRBV27; d_gene: NA; j_gene: TRBJ1-2; CDR3nt: TGTGCCAGCAGTCTAGGACAGTTTAACTATGGCTACACCTTC; CDR3aa: CASSLGQFNYGYTF
abundance: once; v_gene: TRBV29-1; d_gene: TRBD1; j_gene: TRBJ2-7; CDR3nt: TGCAGCGTTGGGCAGGGGGCCTACGAGCAGTACTTC; CDR3aa: CSVGQGAYEQYF
abundance: NA; v_gene: TRBV4-2; d_gene: TRBD2; j_gene: TRBJ2-7; CDR3nt: TGTGCCAGCAGCCAAGATCCGTGGGGGGGATACTACGAGCAGTACTTC; CDR3aa: CASSQDPWGGYYEQYF
abundance: NA; v_gene: TRBV24-1; d_gene: NA; j_gene: TRBJ2-3; CDR3nt: TGTGCCACCAGTGATTCCAGGGGTAGCGGAACAGATACGCAGTATTTT; CDR3aa: CATSDSRGSGTDTQYF
abundance: NA; v_gene: TRBV6-5; d_gene: TRBD2; j_gene: TRBJ2-5; CDR3nt: TGTGCCAGCAGTTACTCGACTAGCGGGAGAAGGGAGACCCAGTACTTC; CDR3aa: CASSYSTSGRRETQYF
abundance: NA; v_gene: TRBV4-1; d_gene: NA; j_gene: TRBJ2-4; CDR3nt: TGCGCCAGCAGCCAACCCCGACAGATTGAACCGTTAAACATTCAGTACTTC; CDR3aa: CASSQPRQIEPLNIQYF
abundance: NA; v_gene: TRBV7-8; d_gene: NA; j_gene: TRBJ2-2; CDR3nt: TGTGCCAGCAGCTTAGCCGGGACGCGGACCGGGGAGCTGTTTTTT; CDR3aa: CASSLAGTRTGELFF
abundance: NA; v_gene: TRBV10-1; d_gene: TRBD2; j_gene: TRBJ2-1; CDR3nt: TGCGCCAGCAGTGAGAGGCTAGCGGAGTACAATGAGCAGTTCTTC; CDR3aa: CASSERLAEYNEQFF
abundance: NA; v_gene: TRBV5-1; d_gene: TRBD2; j_gene: TRBJ2-5; CDR3nt: TGCGCCAGCAGCTTGGAGGGAGGGATGGGAGAGACCCAGTACTTC; CDR3aa: CASSLEGGMGETQYF
abundance: once; v_gene: TRBV10-2; d_gene: NA; j_gene: TRBJ2-3; CDR3nt: TGCGCCAGCAGTGATGGAGGGCGGGGAGGCACAGATACGCAGTATTTT; CDR3aa: CASSDGGRGGTDTQYF
abundance: few; v_gene: TRBV5-5; d_gene: NA; j_gene: TRBJ2-7; CDR3nt: TGTGCCAGCAGCGCCTACAGGGCCCACGAGCAGTACTTC; CDR3aa: CASSAYRAHEQYF
abundance: NA; v_gene: TRBV7-7; d_gene: NA; j_gene: TRBJ2-5; CDR3nt: TGTGCCAGCAGCCCTACCCAGGGGCTAAGGGGGACCCAGTACTTC; CDR3aa: CASSPTQGLRGTQYF
abundance: NA; v_gene: TRBV7-9; d_gene: NA; j_gene: TRBJ1-2; CDR3nt: TGTGCCAGCAGACGACCCGGGGTCTATGGCTACACCTTC; CDR3aa: CASRRPGVYGYTF
abundance: few; v_gene: TRBV5-4; d_gene: NA; j_gene: TRBJ2-3; CDR3nt: TGTGCCAGCAGCCGACCGGGACACCAAAGCACAGATACGCAGTATTTT; CDR3aa: CASSRPGHQSTDTQYF
abundance: NA; v_gene: TRBV28; d_gene: NA; j_gene: TRBJ1-1; CDR3nt: TGTGCCAGCAGTTTTTACAACACTGAAGCTTTCTTT; CDR3aa: CASSFYNTEAFF
abundance: NA; v_gene: TRBV6-4; d_gene: TRBD1; j_gene: TRBJ1-1; CDR3nt: TGTGCCAGCAGTGCCGGGACAGGGGGCACTGAAGCTTTCTTT; CDR3aa: CASSAGTGGTEAFF
abundance: NA; v_gene: TRBV6-5; d_gene: TRBD1; j_gene: TRBJ1-2; CDR3nt: TGTGCCAGCAGTCGACAGGGCCAGGTTCTCTATGGCTACACCTTC; CDR3aa: CASSRQGQVLYGYTF
abundance: NA; v_gene: TRBV2; d_gene: NA; j_gene: TRBJ2-4; CDR3nt: TGTGCCAGCAGTGAAGCGGTCTGGGACCTACTAGAACTTAAGGCCTCATTAGCCAAAAACATTCAGTACTTC; CDR3aa: CASSEAVWDLLELKASLAKNIQYF
abundance: few; v_gene: TRBV5-1; d_gene: TRBD2; j_gene: TRBJ2-1; CDR3nt: TGCGCCAGCAGCACCGGCGGGGGACTAGCGGGGGGCCGGAGAAATGAGCAGTTCTTC; CDR3aa: CASSTGGGLAGGRRNEQFF
abundance: NA; v_gene: TRBV7-9; d_gene: TRBD1; j_gene: TRBJ1-6; CDR3nt: TGTGCCAGCAGCCTAAGACAGGGGAGGAATTCACCCCTCCACTTT; CDR3aa: CASSLRQGRNSPLHF
abundance: once; v_gene: TRBV2; d_gene: NA; j_gene: TRBJ1-5; CDR3nt: TGTGCCAGCAAACCCTGGGCTGGGGAAGTTCAGCCCCAGCATTTT; CDR3aa: CASKPWAGEVQPQHF
abundance: NA; v_gene: TRBV7-8; d_gene: NA; j_gene: TRBJ2-4; CDR3nt: TGTGCCAGCAGCCCGTTAGTGGGACTAGCCAAAAACATTCAGTACTTC; CDR3aa: CASSPLVGLAKNIQYF
abundance: NA; v_gene: TRBV7-6; d_gene: NA; j_gene: TRBJ1-3; CDR3nt: TGTGCCAGCAGCTTAGGAAGGTGGAGGACCTCTGGAAACACCATATATTTT; CDR3aa: CASSLGRWRTSGNTIYF
abundance: NA; v_gene: TRBV7-9; d_gene: NA; j_gene: TRBJ2-7; CDR3nt: TGTGCCAGCATCCTCCTGGGGGGCACCGTCTTCTACTTC; CDR3aa: CASILLGGTVFYF
abundance: NA; v_gene: TRBV5-4; d_gene: NA; j_gene: TRBJ1-2; CDR3nt: TGTGCCAGCAGCTTGGCCAGGGGCACTAACTATGGCTACACCTTC; CDR3aa: CASSLARGTNYGYTF
abundance: NA; v_gene: TRBV6-5; d_gene: TRBD2; j_gene: TRBJ2-7; CDR3nt: TGTGCCAGCAGTTACCACTTGGCGGGAGGGCCCCACGAGCAGTACTTC; CDR3aa: CASSYHLAGGPHEQYF
abundance: NA; v_gene: TRBV5-1; d_gene: NA; j_gene: TRBJ1-3; CDR3nt: TGCGCCAGCAGCTTGGCCAACGGAGACACCATATATTTT; CDR3aa: CASSLANGDTIYF
abundance: NA; v_gene: TRBV11-2; d_gene: NA; j_gene: TRBJ1-5; CDR3nt: TGTGCCAGCAGCTCTGGGGACCAGCCCCAGCATTTT; CDR3aa: CASSSGDQPQHF